Sequencing of this T cell receptor (beta chain) was carried out in a study of T cell responses to AZD1222 COVID-19 vaccine. Study-level information: Second-dose recipients at about 4 or about 12 weeks were treated as one pooled group.

The protocol was immunoSEQ multiplex PCR, while the TCRdb copy is restricted to in-frame clones and leaves out a portion. The sample records roughly 120,000 clones, around 85% being singletons. Trimming pared 5 bases from V and 5 bases from J, leaving 22 bases between. The CDR3 loop spans 17 amino acids. Per germline, CDR1 MNHEY and CDR2 SVGEGT. Regarding this clone: Its antigen is unknown.

Study conclusions and caveats: Seropositive at baseline were only a handful of AZD1222 recipients. The breadth and depth of Spike-specific TCRs increased once two AZD1222 doses had been given. Clonal diversity may have been underestimated, and the donors were mostly white British, with more females than males.

This receptor was identified in an adult in good health. The rearrangement uses TRBV6-2 or TRBV6-3 and TRBJ1-5; D gene unclear. The material was peripheral blood, obtained on day 0 of AZD1222 vaccination. The CDR3, as DNA: TGTGCCAGCAGTCCAACGAGGGTCACACCCGGAGATCAGCCCCAGCATTTT. As protein: CASSPTRVTPGDQPQHF.